The subject of this entry is one T cell receptor beta chain. HTBI primers from iRepertoire and Arm-PCR of CDR3 regions yielded the TCR beta libraries. TCRdb reprocessed the multiplex PCR reads via MiXCR and lists one record per CDR3 protein. This table has about 350,000 distinct CDR3 sequences, 15% to 20% appearing once. Indicated time point: newly diagnosed GD, antithyroid drugs for less than 3 months. Extracted PBMC RNA gave rise to the TCR library. The data are from a study of regulatory T cells in long-lasting Graves disease. The germline gives CDR1 ENHRY, CDR2 SYGVKD. This CDR3 has 12 amino acids. Trimming left V 3 bases short and J 6 bases short, with 8 bases between. These data are also associated with another study on T cells in Graves' hyperthyroidism and ophthalmopathy.

This chain connects TRBV10-3 to TRBJ1-1, with D uncertain. The TCR was taken from a woman aged 18-29 years with Graves disease. The input for sequencing was peripheral blood mononuclear cells (PBMCs), taken at new diagnosis, from a patient treated with antithyroid drugs. This chain's CDR3 is CAISDLRAEAFF. The DNA of the CDR3 is TGTGCCATCAGTGATCTGAGGGCTGAAGCTTTCTTT.